The next 21 T cell receptor beta chains were all read from a single sample in a study of immunodeficiency. Using immunoSEQ multiplex PCR, the repertoire was profiled, and TCRdb retains in-frame clones only, with some absent. The table lists over a thousand clones, nearly 95% of them singletons. Input material: CD8+ T cells from blood. The receptors were gathered from a human donor in good health.

J is TRBJ1-2 and V is TRBV6-4, with 8 bases matching TRBD1. The ends lost 6 bases at V and 6 bases at J; junction bases unmatched: 9. CDR3 length: 14 residues. CDR1 is MRHNA, CDR2 SNTAGT, per germline. The CDR3 region is CASSAGTGFHGYTF. In DNA form, the CDR3 reads TGTGCCAGCAGCGCCGGGACAGGCTTTCATGGCTACACCTTC.

The chain links TRBV6-4 to TRBJ2-3; D is tentatively TRBD1 or TRBD2 (6 bases each). From germline, CDR1 is MRHNA and CDR2 SNTAGT. This CDR3 has 14 amino acids. V gave up 8 bases and J gave up 3 bases, with 15 bases separating them. CDR3 nucleotides: TGTGCCAGCTCGGAGGGGGGCCGGACAGATACGCAGTATTTT. Its protein product is CASSEGGRTDTQYF.

The chain uses TRBV6-5 and TRBJ2-7, with D maybe TRBD2 (5 bases). Trimming shortened V by 6 bases and J by 3 bases, and 9 bases separated the two germline ends. The CDR3 consists of 12 residues. Germline values: CDR1 MNHEY, CDR2 SVGAGI. Here the CDR3 reads CASSPGYYEQYF. The CDR3 nucleotides read TGTGCCAGCAGCCCGGGATACTACGAGCAGTACTTC.

The V call is TRBV3-1 (or the pseudogene TRBV3-2), the J call TRBJ1-4; 12 bases match TRBD1. From germline, CDR1 is LGHDT and CDR2 YNNKEL (reference sequence). The CDR3 is 14 residues long. The V gene end was trimmed by 4 bases and the J gene end by 8 bases; junction bases not matched to a gene: 2. The CDR3 protein is CASSPGTGGEKLFF. For the CDR3, the DNA is TGTGCCAGCAGCCCCGGGACAGGGGGCGAAAAACTGTTTTTT.

The V call is TRBV6-4, the J call TRBJ2-1; 7 positions match TRBD2. Germline-derived CDR1 and CDR2 are MRHNA and SNTAGT. V lost 0 bases to trimming and J lost 3 bases; unmatched junction nucleotides: 2. CDR3 length equals 15 residues. The CDR3 is CASSDSQRDYNEQFF. The CDR3 coding sequence is TGTGCCAGCAGTGACTCGCAGCGGGACTACAATGAGCAGTTCTTC.

The CDR3 DNA follows: TGTGCCAGCAGTCCTGGGACAGCGAAGCGGGGCGAGCAGTACTTC. Its translation is CASSPGTAKRGEQYF. V usage is TRBV2 and J usage is TRBJ2-7; D might be TRBD1 or TRBD2, each matching 7 bases. There are 15 residues in the CDR3. The germline V gene has CDR1 SNHLY and CDR2 FYNNEI. V was clipped by 5 bases and J by 6 bases, with 20 bases between them.

The chain recombines TRBV28 with TRBJ1-1; D call uncertain. The germline V and J ends were trimmed by 3 bases and 1 base, with 3 bases remaining between them. CDR3 length equals 12 residues. From germline, CDR1 is MDHEN and CDR2 SYDVKM. This chain's CDR3 is CASSFGNTEAFF. Here the CDR3 DNA reads TGTGCCAGCAGTTTTGGGAACACTGAAGCTTTCTTT.

This chain joins TRBV2 and TRBJ1-5, with D unresolved. Trimming stripped 9 bases from V and 0 bases from J, with 15 bases between. The CDR3 runs 15 residues. Looked up from germline, CDR1 is SNHLY and CDR2 is FYNNEI. CDR3 DNA sequence: TGTGCCAGAGGTGATTTGGGGAATAGCAATCAGCCCCAGCATTTT. Residues: CARGDLGNSNQPQHF.

The J gene is TRBJ1-2, the V gene TRBV6-2 or TRBV6-3; D is undetermined. The germline CDR1 and CDR2 sequences are MNHEY and SVGEGT. With 4 bases removed from V and 3 bases from J, the gap between germline ends came to 9 bases. CDR3 length: 13 residues. The CDR3 coding sequence is TGTGCCAGCAGTTCAGACGGTCACTATGGCTACACCTTC. Its translation is CASSSDGHYGYTF.

The chain employs TRBV7-8 and TRBJ1-3; D might be TRBD1 (6 bases). The CDR3 has 17 amino acids. V lost 6 bases and J 2 bases, leaving 20 bases between the germline ends. Per germline, CDR1 SGHVS and CDR2 FQNEAQ. DNA of the CDR3: TGTGCCAGCAGATCCAGACCCTACAGGGCCCCTGGAAACACCATATATTTT. This sequence encodes CASRSRPYRAPGNTIYF.

The V call is TRBV7-8, the J call TRBJ1-1; TRBD1 agrees at 8 bases. The CDR3 loop spans 14 amino acids. The junction had 7 bases not matched to a gene; V was cut back by 5 bases and J by 5 bases. Germline V gene sequence: CDR1 SGHVS, CDR2 FQNEAQ. The CDR3 is CASSRGQGNTEAFF. CDR3 DNA: TGTGCCAGCAGCCGTGGACAGGGAAATACTGAAGCTTTCTTT.

The rearrangement links TRBV19 to TRBJ2-1; 7 bases are a match to TRBD1. V shed 5 bases and J 3 bases; nucleotides not matched to a gene: 7. In germline, CDR1 is LNHDA, CDR2 SQIVND (reference sequence). The CDR3 totals 15 residues. CDR3 amino acids: CASSQTGLDYNEQFF. Written as DNA, the CDR3 is TGTGCCAGTAGTCAGACAGGGCTGGACTACAATGAGCAGTTCTTC.

The rearrangement uses TRBV27 and TRBJ2-1; D is possibly TRBD1 or TRBD2 (6 bases each). This CDR3 contains 14 residues. V was shortened by 5 bases and J by 8 bases, with 16 bases between the two germline ends. CDR1 MNHEY and CDR2 SMNVEV come from the germline V gene (reference sequence). CDR3 sequence (DNA): TGTGCCAGCAGTCCCGTATCGGGGGCATATGAGCAGTTCTTC. It yields the protein CASSPVSGAYEQFF.

The rearrangement joins TRBV7-9 to TRBJ1-6; 7 bases match TRBD1. Germline lookup yields CDR1 SEHNR and CDR2 FQNEAQ (reference sequence). Trimming took 5 bases from V and 4 from J; bases not matched to a gene: 8. The CDR3 has 16 residues. In nucleotides, the CDR3 is TGTGCCAGCAGCCGCCTAGGGACAGTTTATAATTCACCCCTCCACTTT. Translating gives CASSRLGTVYNSPLHF.

The chain links TRBV28 to TRBJ1-1; 11 positions agree with TRBD1. J lost 4 bases, V lost 5 bases, and 18 bases had no gene match. This CDR3 is built from 19 residues. Germline V gives CDR1 MDHEN, CDR2 SYDVKM. The CDR3 DNA follows: TGTGCCAGCAGTACAATTTACCGGGACAGGGGGATTATCGGCACTGAAGCTTTCTTT. It encodes CASSTIYRDRGIIGTEAFF.

J is TRBJ1-3 and V is TRBV6-1, with 9 positions matching TRBD1. CDR3 length: 16 amino acids. J was trimmed by 8 bases and V by 3 bases; bases with no gene match: 11. CDR1 is MNHNS and CDR2 is SASEGT in the germline V gene. In nucleotides, the CDR3 is TGTGCCAGCAGTGAGATAGTCGGGACAGGGAACGACACCATATATTTT. Encoded protein: CASSEIVGTGNDTIYF.

The CDR3 coding sequence is TGTGCCAGCAGTAAACAAACGGGAACCATCTATGGCTACACCTTC. It translates to CASSKQTGTIYGYTF. The chain recombines TRBV6-5 with TRBJ1-2; D unclear. Looked up from germline, CDR1 is MNHEY and CDR2 is SVGAGI. With 5 bases removed from V and 4 bases from J, the gap between germline ends came to 17 bases. The CDR3 is made up of 15 amino acids.

The V call is TRBV2, the J call TRBJ2-7; D is unclear. Between the trimmed V and J ends, which lost 1 base and 0 bases, there was a span of 4 bases. This CDR3 has 13 residues. Germline loops: CDR1 SNHLY, CDR2 FYNNEI. The CDR3 is CASSEGNSYEQYF. In DNA, the CDR3 is TGTGCCAGCAGTGAAGGAAACTCCTACGAGCAGTACTTC.

The V and J genes are TRBV27 and TRBJ2-5; D is perhaps TRBD1 (5 bases). In germline, CDR1 is MNHEY, CDR2 SMNVEV (reference sequence). V was clipped by 3 bases and J by 7 bases, with 18 bases between them. This CDR3 spans 15 amino acids. The CDR3 DNA reads as TGTGCCAGCAGTTTCGTGGGGCCCCCCATGGGGACCCAGTACTTC. It translates to CASSFVGPPMGTQYF.

The gene calls are TRBV29-1 and TRBJ2-7, with 9 bases that match TRBD1. J lost 4 bases, V lost 7 bases, and 8 bases had no gene match. From germline, CDR1 is SQVTM and CDR2 ANQGSEA. CDR3 size: 13 residues. The CDR3, as DNA: TGCAGCGCGAGGGACAGGGAGAAGTACGAGCAGTACTTC. It encodes CSARDREKYEQYF.

The V call is TRBV5-5, the J call TRBJ2-7; TRBD1 matches at 7 bases. V shed 2 bases, J shed 3 bases, and the junction held 8 bases outside the gene matches. This CDR3 comprises 15 residues. Looked up from germline, CDR1 is SGHKS and CDR2 is YYEKEE (reference sequence). Here the CDR3 reads CASSFQTGLSYEQYF. CDR3 DNA: TGTGCCAGCAGCTTTCAGACAGGGTTGAGCTACGAGCAGTACTTC.